These 21 T cell receptor beta chains came from one sample sequenced in a study of cytomegalovirus exposure and HLA in healthy donors. The PCR made use of 60 Vbeta and 13 Jbeta primers. The protocol was immunoSEQ multiplex PCR, while the TCRdb copy is restricted to in-frame clones and leaves out a portion. The table shows fewer than 120,000 clones, with about four fifths occurring only once. Material: PBMCs. The receptors were gathered from a woman aged 55-69 years in good health and CMV-seropositive.

This chain joins TRBV15 and TRBJ1-5; 8 bases match TRBD1. The CDR3 contains 14 residues. V lost 3 bases to trimming and J lost 7 bases; unmatched junction nucleotides: 5. The germline gives CDR1 LNHNV, CDR2 YYDKDF (reference sequence). This CDR3 is CATSRRTGRQPQHF. The CDR3 nucleotides read TGTGCCACCAGCAGGCGGACAGGGCGGCAGCCCCAGCATTTT. Together with reference TRBV15 and TRBJ1-5, the CDR3 gives the full variable domain: DAMVIQNPRYQVTQFGKPVTLSCSQTLNHNVMYWYQQKSSQAPKLLFHYYDKDFNNEADTPDNFQSRRPNTSFCFLDIRSPGLGDTAMYLCATSRRTGRQPQHFGDGTRLSIL.

The J gene is TRBJ2-1, the V gene TRBV15; D may be TRBD1 (6 bases). Germline-derived CDR1 and CDR2 are LNHNV and YYDKDF (reference sequence). The CDR3 is 15 residues long. The V gene lost 1 base and the J gene lost 4 bases, with 11 bases spanning the gap. The CDR3 spells CATSRATGVYNEQFF. CDR3 sequence (DNA): TGTGCCACCAGCAGAGCGACAGGAGTGTACAATGAGCAGTTCTTC.

J is TRBJ2-6 and V is TRBV28; TRBD1 matches 7 bases. The germline CDR1 and CDR2 sequences are MDHEN and SYDVKM. The CDR3 is 16 amino acids. Losses at the gene ends were 5 bases for V and 2 bases for J; bases not matched to a gene: 6. The CDR3 protein is CASSVRTGAGANVLTF. CDR3 in DNA: TGTGCCAGCAGTGTCCGGACAGGAGCTGGGGCCAACGTCCTGACTTTC.

This clone was observed a few times. CDR3 sequence (DNA): TGTGCCAGCATTAGACTAGCAGTCTACGAGCAGTACTTC. This sequence encodes CASIRLAVYEQYF. The chain uses TRBV2 and TRBJ2-7, with 7 bases lining up with TRBD2. CDR1 and CDR2 (germline): SNHLY, FYNNEI. The trim removed 7 bases at V and 3 bases at J, leaving 6 bases unmatched. The CDR3 spans 13 residues.

V and J are TRBV10-3 and TRBJ1-4; D uncertain. This CDR3 has 15 amino acids. V was trimmed by 8 bases and J by 3 bases, leaving 16 bases between them. The germline V gene has CDR1 ENHRY and CDR2 SYGVKD. In DNA form, the CDR3 reads TGTGCCATCTCGAAACACAGTAAGGCTAATGAAAAACTGTTTTTT. Translation: CAISKHSKANEKLFF.

This clone has a single count. This CDR3 is CASSPTSGGANTGELFF. The CDR3 DNA sequence: TGTGCCAGCTCACCGACTAGCGGGGGCGCGAACACCGGGGAGCTGTTTTTT. V gene TRBV18 combines with J gene TRBJ2-2, with 12 bases matching TRBD2. The J segment lost 0 bases and the V segment lost 3 bases, leaving 2 bases of the junction unmatched. Looked up from germline, CDR1 is KGHSH and CDR2 is LQKENI. CDR3 length: 17 amino acids.

The rearrangement links TRBV9 to TRBJ1-3; maybe TRBD1 (5 bases). Germline loops: CDR1 SGDLS, CDR2 YYNGEE. The CDR3 covers 14 residues. Trimming took off 3 bases at V and 4 bases at J, with 11 bases between the two ends. The CDR3 bases are TGTGCCAGCAGCGCCCCGACAGCCGGAAACACCATATATTTT. It yields the protein CASSAPTAGNTIYF.

The rearrangement joins TRBV9 to TRBJ1-2; 7 nucleotides align to TRBD1. Unmatched junction bases numbered 8, after V lost 3 bases and J lost 3 bases. Germline V CDR1 and CDR2: SGDLS, YYNGEE. This CDR3 is 15 amino acids long. The CDR3 loop reads CASSDPGQPYYGYTF. The CDR3 bases are TGTGCCAGCAGCGATCCGGGACAGCCTTACTATGGCTACACCTTC.

This clone was counted between two and nine times. The chain joins TRBV4-2 to TRBJ2-7, with 12 bases lining up with TRBD2. Trimming took 3 bases from V and 9 from J; bases not matched to a gene: 12. This CDR3 is built from 16 residues. Germline V gene data show CDR1 as LGHNA and CDR2 as YNFKEQ. CDR3 DNA sequence: TGTGCCAGCAGCCAGAACCCGACTAGCGGGAGAATACGGCAGTACTTC. Its protein product is CASSQNPTSGRIRQYF.

The chain recombines TRBV29-1 with TRBJ1-2, with a possible D match to TRBD1 (5 bases). The CDR3 is 14 residues long. V dropped 7 bases and J dropped 4 bases, with 19 bases sitting between them. Per the germline V gene, CDR1 is SQVTM and CDR2 is ANQGSEA. As DNA, the CDR3 is TGCAGCGCTACAGGTTCCACCAAATTCTATGGCTACACCTTC. The encoded protein is CSATGSTKFYGYTF.

The chain combines TRBV6-5 with TRBJ2-1; D may be TRBD2 (6 bases). Germline CDR1 is MNHEY and CDR2 is SVGAGI. Trimming removed 6 bases from V and 10 bases from J, with 13 bases in between. The CDR3 covers 12 residues. Written as DNA, the CDR3 is TGTGCCAGCAGCCTGGGGGGAGGCGAGCAGTTCTTC. Residues: CASSLGGGEQFF.

The chain links TRBV10-3 to TRBJ2-1, with D hard to call. The CDR3 contains 11 residues. Germline values: CDR1 ENHRY, CDR2 SYGVKD. V gave up 4 bases and J gave up 12 bases, with 10 bases separating them. The DNA of the CDR3 is TGTGCCATCAGTGGATCGAGTGTGCAGTTCTTC. This gives the protein CAISGSSVQFF.

CDR3 sequence reads: CASSVLTGAEAFF. The CDR3 DNA sequence: TGTGCCAGCAGCGTCCTTACGGGGGCTGAAGCTTTCTTT. J is TRBJ1-1 and V is TRBV9; TRBD1 might be the D (5 bases). Per the germline V gene, CDR1 is SGDLS and CDR2 is YYNGEE. Trimming removed 2 bases from V and 6 bases from J, with 11 bases in between. The CDR3 is 13 amino acids. Together with reference TRBV9 and TRBJ1-1, the CDR3 gives the full variable domain: DSGVTQTPKHLITATGQRVTLRCSPRSGDLSVYWYQQSLDQGLQFLIQYYNGEERAKGNILERFSAQQFPDLHSELNLSSLELGDSALYFCASSVLTGAEAFFGQGTRLTVV.

The gene calls are TRBV7-3 and TRBJ2-7, with D possibly being TRBD1 (6 bases). Germline lookup yields CDR1 SGHTA and CDR2 FQGTGA. V dropped 1 base and J dropped 3 bases, with 10 bases sitting between them. The CDR3 runs 14 residues. For the CDR3, the DNA is TGTGCCAGCAGCTTAAATCAGGGGAGCTACGAGCAGTACTTC. This sequence encodes CASSLNQGSYEQYF. The full variable domain, in which reference TRBV7-3 and TRBJ2-7 provide the parts outside the CDR3, is GAGVSQTPSNKVTEKGKYVELRCDPISGHTALYWYRQSLGQGPEFLIYFQGTGAADDSGLPNDRFFAVRPEGSVSTLKIQRTERGDSAVYLCASSLNQGSYEQYFGPGTRLTVT.

The chain combines TRBV5-1 with TRBJ2-5; D remains ambiguous. Trimming took 0 bases from V and 5 from J, leaving 11 bases between them. CDR1 is SGHRS and CDR2 is YFSETQ in the germline V gene. CDR3 length: 14 residues. CDR3 loop: CASSLEITVETQYF. CDR3 coding DNA: TGCGCCAGCAGCTTGGAGATTACAGTGGAGACCCAGTACTTC. The full variable domain, completed using reference TRBV5-1 and TRBJ2-5, is KAGVTQTPRYLIKTRGQQVTLSCSPISGHRSVSWYQQTPGQGLQFLFEYFSETQRNKGNFPGRFSGRQFSNSRSEMNVSTLELGDSALYLCASSLEITVETQYFGPGTRLLVL.

V gene TRBV6-4 combines with J gene TRBJ2-1, with TRBD2 matching over 7 bases. Germline V CDR1 and CDR2: MRHNA, SNTAGT. There are 15 residues in the CDR3. V trimming: 0 bases; J trimming: 4 bases; junction bases outside the gene matches: 3. The CDR3 reads CASSDSGLQYNEQFF. CDR3 nucleotides: TGTGCCAGCAGTGACTCGGGACTACAGTACAATGAGCAGTTCTTC.

The rearrangement uses TRBV7-2 and TRBJ2-7; possible D gene TRBD1, 6 bases. Germline loops: CDR1 SGHTA, CDR2 FQGNSA. Trimming pared 5 bases from V and 6 bases from J, leaving 14 bases between. The CDR3 is 13 amino acids. This CDR3 is CASSEQQGTEQYF. Here the CDR3 DNA reads TGTGCCAGCAGCGAACAACAGGGAACCGAGCAGTACTTC.

This rearrangement joins TRBV30 to TRBJ1-2, with D hard to call. There are 14 residues in the CDR3. Germline V gene sequence: CDR1 GTSNPN, CDR2 SVGIG (reference sequence). Deletions cut 5 bases from V and 3 bases from J, with 16 bases between. CDR3 amino acids: CAWYLVGRHYGYTF. In nucleotides, the CDR3 is TGTGCCTGGTACCTGGTTGGCAGGCACTATGGCTACACCTTC.

The J gene is TRBJ2-1, the V gene TRBV11-3, with 10 bases aligning to TRBD2. J lost 5 bases, V lost 0 bases, and 10 bases had no gene match. CDR3 length: 18 amino acids. Germline CDR1 is SGHNT and CDR2 is YENEEA. This CDR3 is CASSLDQGGTSANNEQFF. The CDR3 bases are TGTGCCAGCAGCTTAGATCAAGGGGGGACTAGCGCTAACAATGAGCAGTTCTTC.

The chain recombines TRBV28 with TRBJ2-7, with 7 bases aligning to TRBD2. The CDR3 totals 12 residues. V was pared by 6 bases and J by 5 bases, with 4 bases of the junction left unmatched. Germline V gene sequence: CDR1 MDHEN, CDR2 SYDVKM. This CDR3 reads CASRRTRDEQYF. In DNA form, the CDR3 reads TGTGCCAGCAGGCGGACTAGAGACGAGCAGTACTTC.

The chain is built from TRBV4-2 and TRBJ2-3; 9 positions agree with TRBD2. Germline V CDR1 and CDR2: LGHNA, YNFKEQ. CDR3 size: 15 residues. Trimming removed 1 base from V and 4 bases from J; junction bases left unmatched: 3. The CDR3 DNA is TGTGCCAGCAGCCAAGGACTAGCGGTTCCAGATACGCAGTATTTT. Translating gives CASSQGLAVPDTQYF.